This entry describes one TCR beta chain. Its antigen is currently unknown. V dropped 1 base and J dropped 3; count of bases not matched to a gene: 4. The CDR3 spans 17 residues. Germline CDR1 and CDR2: MGHRA and YSYEKL. The data originate from a study of OX40 agonist ivuxolimab in advanced cancers. About the study: Ivuxolimab, an antibody acting as an agonist of OX40 (CD134), was used to treat patients. Enrollees could have had prior anti-PD-1, anti-PD-L1 or anti-CTLA-4 therapy, which under 50% had received. Notes on the study in general: Several nonresponders also turned out to have low normalized T-cell clonal expansion.

Here immunoSEQ multiplex PCR was the method, and the copy in TCRdb shows in-frame clones only, minus some. The data hold about 35,000 clones, with about nine tenths observed a single time. This TCR came from an adult with an advanced solid tumor such as melanoma, head and neck, liver or kidney cancer. The chain couples TRBV4-1 to TRBJ2-5, with 14 bases aligning to TRBD2. The sequences come from CD4+ or CD8+ T cells sorted from blood, collected in a trial of the OX40 agonist ivuxolimab. CDR3: CASSQGGLAGVEETQYF. The CDR3 DNA follows: TGCGCCAGCAGCCAAGGGGGACTAGCGGGAGTAGAAGAGACCCAGTACTTC.